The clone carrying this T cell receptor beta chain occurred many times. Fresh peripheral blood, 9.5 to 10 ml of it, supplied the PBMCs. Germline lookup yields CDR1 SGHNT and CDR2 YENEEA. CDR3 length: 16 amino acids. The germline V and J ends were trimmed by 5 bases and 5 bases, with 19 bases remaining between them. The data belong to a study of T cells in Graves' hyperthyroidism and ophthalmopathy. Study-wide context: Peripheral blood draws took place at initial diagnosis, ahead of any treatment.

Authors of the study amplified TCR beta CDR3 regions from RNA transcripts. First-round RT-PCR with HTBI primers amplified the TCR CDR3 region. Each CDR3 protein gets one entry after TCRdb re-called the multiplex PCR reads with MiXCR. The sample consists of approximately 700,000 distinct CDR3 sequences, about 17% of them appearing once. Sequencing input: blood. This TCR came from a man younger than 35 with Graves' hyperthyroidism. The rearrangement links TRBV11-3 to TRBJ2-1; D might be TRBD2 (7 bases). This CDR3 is CASSLGGAGANNEQFF. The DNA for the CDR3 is TGTGCCAGCAGCCTAGGGGGGGCGGGAGCGAACAATGAGCAGTTCTTC.